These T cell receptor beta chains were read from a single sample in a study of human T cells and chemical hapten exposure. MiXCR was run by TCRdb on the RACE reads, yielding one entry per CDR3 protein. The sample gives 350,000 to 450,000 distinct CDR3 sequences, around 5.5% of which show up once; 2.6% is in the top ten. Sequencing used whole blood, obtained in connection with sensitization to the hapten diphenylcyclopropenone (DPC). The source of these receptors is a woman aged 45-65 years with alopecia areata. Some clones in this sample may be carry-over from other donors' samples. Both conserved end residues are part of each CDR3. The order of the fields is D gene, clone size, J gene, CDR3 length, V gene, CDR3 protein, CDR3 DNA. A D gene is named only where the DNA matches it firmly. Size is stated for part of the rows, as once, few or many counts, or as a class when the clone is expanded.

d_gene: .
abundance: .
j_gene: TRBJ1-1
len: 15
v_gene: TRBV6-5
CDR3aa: CASSSRENGNTEAFF
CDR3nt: TGTGCCAGCAGTTCAAGGGAAAATGGGAACACTGAAGCTTTCTTT

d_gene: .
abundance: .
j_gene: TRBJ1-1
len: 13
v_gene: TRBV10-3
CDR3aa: CAIRSPVTTEAFF
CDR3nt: TGTGCCATCAGGTCTCCCGTTACCACTGAAGCTTTCTTT

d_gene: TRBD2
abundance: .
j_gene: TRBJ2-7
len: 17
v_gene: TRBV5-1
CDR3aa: CASSEGTSGSVGHEQYF
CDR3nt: TGCGCCAGCAGCGAAGGGACTAGCGGGAGTGTTGGTCACGAGCAGTACTTC

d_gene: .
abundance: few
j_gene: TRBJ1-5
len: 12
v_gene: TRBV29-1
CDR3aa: CSVEIEGKPQHF
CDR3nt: TGCAGCGTTGAAATCGAGGGTAAGCCCCAGCATTTT

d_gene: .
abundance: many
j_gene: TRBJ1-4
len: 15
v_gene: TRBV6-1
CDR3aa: CASSEARRLNEKLFF
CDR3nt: TGTGCCAGCAGTGAAGCGCGGCGACTTAATGAAAAACTGTTTTTT

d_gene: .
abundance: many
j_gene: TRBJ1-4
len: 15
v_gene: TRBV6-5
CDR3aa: CASSSSGGRGEKLFF
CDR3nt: TGTGCCAGCAGTTCATCCGGGGGAAGGGGTGAAAAACTGTTTTTT

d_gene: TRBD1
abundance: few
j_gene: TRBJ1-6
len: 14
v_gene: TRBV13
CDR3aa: CASSSGTGGSPLHF
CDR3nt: TGTGCCAGCAGCTCCGGGACAGGGGGTTCACCCCTCCACTTT

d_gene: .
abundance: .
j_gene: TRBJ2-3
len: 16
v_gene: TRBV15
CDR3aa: CATSSAASYSTDTQYF
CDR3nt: TGTGCCACCAGCAGCGCGGCCTCGTACAGCACAGATACGCAGTATTTT

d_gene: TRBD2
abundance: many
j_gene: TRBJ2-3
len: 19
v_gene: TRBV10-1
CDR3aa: CASSEGGLAGHELLDTQYF
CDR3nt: TGCGCCAGCAGTGAGGGAGGTCTAGCGGGCCACGAACTTCTAGATACGCAGTATTTT

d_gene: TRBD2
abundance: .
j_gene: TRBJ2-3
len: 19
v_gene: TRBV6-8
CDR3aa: CATLPRTSGRAGAQGTQYF
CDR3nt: TGTGCCACCCTCCCCAGAACTAGCGGGAGGGCGGGGGCTCAAGGTACGCAGTATTTT

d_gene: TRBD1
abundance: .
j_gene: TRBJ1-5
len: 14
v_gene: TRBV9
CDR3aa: CASGGAGGDQPQHF
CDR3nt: TGTGCCAGCGGCGGGGCAGGGGGCGATCAGCCCCAGCATTTT

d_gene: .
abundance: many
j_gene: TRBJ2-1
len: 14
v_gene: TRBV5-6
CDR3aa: CASSLDTLYNEQFF
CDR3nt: TGTGCCAGCAGCTTGGACACCCTTTACAATGAGCAGTTCTTC

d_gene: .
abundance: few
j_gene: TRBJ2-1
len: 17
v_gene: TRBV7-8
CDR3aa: CASSRRTGGGSYNEQFF
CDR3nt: TGTGCCAGCAGCCGCCGGACTGGGGGCGGCTCCTACAATGAGCAGTTCTTC

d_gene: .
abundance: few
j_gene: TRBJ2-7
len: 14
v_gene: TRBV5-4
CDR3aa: CASSLAAEAYEQYF
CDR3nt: TGTGCCAGCAGCTTGGCAGCAGAGGCCTACGAGCAGTACTTC

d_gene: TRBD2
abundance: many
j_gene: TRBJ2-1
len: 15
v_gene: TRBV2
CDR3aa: CASRSTSGGYNEQFF
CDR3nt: TGTGCCAGCAGGAGCACTAGCGGGGGGTACAATGAGCAGTTCTTC

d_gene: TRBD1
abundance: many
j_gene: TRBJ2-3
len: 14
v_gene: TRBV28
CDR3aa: CASTTGGATDTQYF
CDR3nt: TGTGCCAGCACCACAGGGGGCGCGACAGATACGCAGTATTTT

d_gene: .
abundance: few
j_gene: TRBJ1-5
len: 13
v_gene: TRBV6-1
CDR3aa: CASSTQSNQPQHF
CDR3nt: TGTGCCAGCAGTACCCAGAGCAATCAGCCCCAGCATTTT

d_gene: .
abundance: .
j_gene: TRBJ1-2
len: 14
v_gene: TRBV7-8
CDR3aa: CASSLGGTRYGYTF
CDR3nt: TGTGCCAGCAGCTTAGGCGGGACACGGTATGGCTACACCTTC

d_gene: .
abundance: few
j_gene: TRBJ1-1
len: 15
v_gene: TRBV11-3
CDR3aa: CTSSFQGDPYTEAFF
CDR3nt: TGTACCAGCAGCTTTCAGGGTGACCCCTACACTGAAGCTTTCTTT

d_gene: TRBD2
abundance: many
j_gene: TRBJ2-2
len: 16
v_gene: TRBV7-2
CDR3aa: CASSWGSGRNTGELFF
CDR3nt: TGTGCCAGCAGCTGGGGGAGCGGGAGAAACACCGGGGAGCTGTTTTTT

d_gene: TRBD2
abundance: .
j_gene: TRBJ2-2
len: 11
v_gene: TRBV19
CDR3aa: CASRGTRELFF
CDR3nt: TGTGCCAGTCGCGGGACTAGGGAGCTGTTTTTT

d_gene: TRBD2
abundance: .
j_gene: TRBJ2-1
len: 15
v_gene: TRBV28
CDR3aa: CASSWGLAGDNEQFF
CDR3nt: TGTGCCAGCAGTTGGGGACTAGCGGGGGACAATGAGCAGTTCTTC

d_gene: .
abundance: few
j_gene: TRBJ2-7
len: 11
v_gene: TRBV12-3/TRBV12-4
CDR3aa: CASSFRDEQYF
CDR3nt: TGTGCCAGCAGTTTCCGGGACGAGCAGTACTTC

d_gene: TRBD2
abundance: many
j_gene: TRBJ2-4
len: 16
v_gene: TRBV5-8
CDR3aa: CASSLTSGTYQNIQYF
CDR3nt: TGTGCCAGCAGCCTGACTAGCGGGACCTACCAAAACATTCAGTACTTC

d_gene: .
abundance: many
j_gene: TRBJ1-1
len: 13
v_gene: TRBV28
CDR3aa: CASSFEGNTEAFF
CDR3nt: TGTGCCAGCAGTTTTGAGGGGAACACTGAAGCTTTCTTT

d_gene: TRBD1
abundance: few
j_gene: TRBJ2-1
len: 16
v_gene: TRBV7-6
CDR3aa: CASSLGTEIFYNEQFF
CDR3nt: TGTGCCAGCAGCTTGGGGACAGAGATTTTCTACAATGAGCAGTTCTTC

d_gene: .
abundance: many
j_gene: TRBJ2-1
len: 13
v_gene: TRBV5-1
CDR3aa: CASSRARTNEQFF
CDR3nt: TGCGCCAGCAGCCGAGCCCGTACCAATGAGCAGTTCTTC

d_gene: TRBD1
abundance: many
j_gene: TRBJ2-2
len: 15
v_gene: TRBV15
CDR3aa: CATSPGQWNTGELFF
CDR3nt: TGTGCCACCAGTCCGGGACAGTGGAACACCGGGGAGCTGTTTTTT

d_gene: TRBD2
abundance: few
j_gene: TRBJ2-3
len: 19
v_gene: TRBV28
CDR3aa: CASSSPMIQTSGIADTQYF
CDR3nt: TGTGCCAGCAGTTCGCCAATGATTCAGACTAGCGGGATCGCAGATACGCAGTATTTT

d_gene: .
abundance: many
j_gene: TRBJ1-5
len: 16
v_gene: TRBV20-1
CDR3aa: CSASPEAGALRQPQHF
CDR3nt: TGCAGTGCTAGCCCAGAGGCGGGGGCGCTACGTCAGCCCCAGCATTTT

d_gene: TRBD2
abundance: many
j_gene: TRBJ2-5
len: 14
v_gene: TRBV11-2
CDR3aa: CASSSQAGGETQYF
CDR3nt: TGTGCCAGCAGCTCCCAAGCGGGAGGTGAGACCCAGTACTTC

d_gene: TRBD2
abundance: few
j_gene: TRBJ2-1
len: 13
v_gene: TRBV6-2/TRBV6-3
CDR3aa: CASIMAGEAEQFF
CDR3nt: TGTGCCAGCATTATGGCGGGGGAGGCTGAGCAGTTCTTC

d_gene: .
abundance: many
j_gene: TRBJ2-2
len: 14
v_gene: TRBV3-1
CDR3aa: CASSRNPGAGELFF
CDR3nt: TGTGCCAGCAGCCGGAACCCAGGGGCCGGGGAGCTGTTTTTT